This T cell receptor (beta chain) was documented in a study of T cells in Graves' hyperthyroidism and ophthalmopathy. RNA transcripts yielded amplified TCR beta CDR3 regions. An initial round of RT-PCR targeting the TCR CDR3 relied on the HTBI primer set. Each CDR3 protein is one row after TCRdb ran MiXCR on the multiplex PCR reads. This table has about 590,000 distinct CDR3 sequences, approximately 14% appearing once. This clonotype was found many times. This CDR3 contains 12 residues. Trimming took off 3 bases at V and 8 bases at J, with 10 bases between the two ends. Germline V CDR1 and CDR2: SNHLY, FYNNEI. Hyperthyroidism was newly diagnosed in patients aged 18 to 65 (duration under 2 months). Thyroid ultrasound, orbital computed tomography, clinical symptoms, and serum thyroxine and TRAb underpinned diagnoses. PBMCs were obtained from under 13 ml fresh peripheral blood.

Material for sequencing was blood. This clonotype was sampled from a woman in her 30s with Graves' hyperthyroidism. The chain recombines TRBV2 with TRBJ1-2; maybe TRBD1 (5 bases). The CDR3 nucleotides read TGTGCCAGCAGTGACCCCAGGGAAGGCTACACCTTC. It encodes CASSDPREGYTF.